The 5 T cell receptor beta chains below were found in one sample sequenced in a study of T cell clonotyping in hematopoietic cell transplantation. Profiling relied on immunoSEQ multiplex PCR, and the TCRdb table lists in-frame clones only, not all of them. The table records more than 9,500 clones, 80% to 90% of them present only once. The sequenced sample was peripheral blood mononuclear cells. These receptors were collected from a human donor who either received an allogeneic hematopoietic cell transplant for a myeloid malignancy or was a related donor (not recorded which). Some clones in this sample may be carry-over from other donors' samples.

The V gene is TRBV5-1, the J gene TRBJ2-7; 9 bases map to TRBD2. Germline trimming cut 0 bases from V and 2 bases from J; bases unmatched to any gene: 3. Germline V gene data show CDR1 as SGHRS and CDR2 as YFSETQ. This CDR3 has 15 residues. The DNA for the CDR3 is TGCGCCAGCAGCTTGGCGGCTAGCGGGACCTACGAGCAGTACTTC. It specifies CASSLAASGTYEQYF.

This clone appeared once. The chain carries TRBV19 and TRBJ1-5; TRBD1 matches 8 bases. This CDR3 region has 14 residues. Unmatched junction bases numbered 5, after V lost 4 bases and J lost 6 bases. Looked up from germline, CDR1 is LNHDA and CDR2 is SQIVND (reference sequence). The CDR3 loop is CASSTTGGGQPQHF. DNA of the CDR3: TGTGCCAGTAGTACTACAGGGGGGGGTCAGCCCCAGCATTTT. Looking up the rest from reference TRBV19 and TRBJ1-5 gives the full variable domain: DGGITQSPKYLFRKEGQNVTLSCEQNLNHDAMYWYRQDPGQGLRLIYYSQIVNDFQKGDIAEGYSVSREKKESFPLTVTSAQKNPTAFYLCASSTTGGGQPQHFGDGTRLSIL.

The chain employs TRBV9 and TRBJ1-4; TRBD1 might be the D (5 bases). Trimming pared 3 bases from V and 4 bases from J, leaving 7 bases between. There are 13 residues in the CDR3. The germline V gene has CDR1 SGDLS and CDR2 YYNGEE. The DNA of the CDR3 is TGTGCCAGCAGCGAGACAGATAATGAAAAACTGTTTTTT. This gives the protein CASSETDNEKLFF. The full variable domain, with the rest looked up from reference TRBV9 and TRBJ1-4, is DSGVTQTPKHLITATGQRVTLRCSPRSGDLSVYWYQQSLDQGLQFLIQYYNGEERAKGNILERFSAQQFPDLHSELNLSSLELGDSALYFCASSETDNEKLFFGSGTQLSVL.

V gene TRBV23-1 combines with J gene TRBJ2-6; D remains ambiguous. TRBV23-1 is given ORF status, its function remaining uncertain. Between the trimmed V and J ends, which lost 5 bases and 5 bases, there was a span of 16 bases. This CDR3 comprises 16 residues. In DNA form, the CDR3 reads TGCGCCAGCAGTAGCACGCAACAAAGTCGGGCCAACGTCCTGACTTTC. Its translation is CASSSTQQSRANVLTF.

This clone showed up just a few times. The chain carries TRBV9 and TRBJ2-4; D could derive from TRBD1 or TRBD2 (5 bases each). The CDR3 spans 17 residues. Germline V gives CDR1 SGDLS, CDR2 YYNGEE. The V gene lost 0 bases and the J gene lost 1 base, with 14 bases spanning the gap. The CDR3 sequence: CASSVDSTWGAKNIQYF. CDR3 bases: TGTGCCAGCAGCGTAGATAGCACCTGGGGGGCCAAAAACATTCAGTACTTC.